What follows is one TCR beta chain and its context. Its target is unknown. The data originate from a study of T cells in Graves' hyperthyroidism and ophthalmopathy. Study findings and constraints: Ophthalmopathy was model-predicted a median approximately 6.4 months pre-onset.

It was RNA transcripts that yielded the amplified TCR beta CDR3 regions. HTBI primers were employed in a first-round RT-PCR of the TCR CDR3. In TCRdb, the multiplex PCR reads were re-called with MiXCR into one record per CDR3 protein. The sample lists a few hundred thousand distinct CDR3 sequences; around 15% were seen once. Germline V gene sequence: CDR1 SEHNR, CDR2 FQNEAQ (reference sequence). Trimming took off 2 bases at V and 6 bases at J, with 7 bases between the two ends. There are 13 residues in the CDR3. Sequencing was performed on blood. The chain uses TRBV7-9 and TRBJ2-2; D is ambiguous. This TCR came from a woman aged 18-29 years with Graves' hyperthyroidism. CDR3 bases: TGTGCCAGCAGCTTAAGGATCCCCGGGGAGCTGTTTTTT. Translating it yields CASSLRIPGELFF.